One and the same sample provided the 14 T cell receptor beta chains below, sequenced in a study of blood T cell repertoires in COVID-19. Profiling relied on immunoSEQ multiplex PCR, and the TCRdb table lists in-frame clones only, not all of them. This table has nearly 50,000 clones, 86% appearing once. The specimen was peripheral blood. These TCRs come from a woman of 80 years or more with COVID-19, enrolled during active disease.

The rearrangement links TRBV28 to TRBJ2-4, with D possibly being TRBD1 (6 bases). The CDR3 totals 15 residues. Germline V gene sequence: CDR1 MDHEN, CDR2 SYDVKM. V was clipped by 1 base and J by 0 bases, with 7 bases between them. CDR3 nucleotides: TGTGCCAGCAGTTTATTAGGGGGAGCCAAAAACATTCAGTACTTC. Amino acid sequence: CASSLLGGAKNIQYF.

The rearrangement joins TRBV5-1 to TRBJ2-7; 8 bases map to TRBD2. The CDR3 runs 16 residues. J was trimmed by 1 base and V by 1 base; bases with no gene match: 7. CDR1 is SGHRS, CDR2 YFSETQ, per germline. CDR3 in DNA: TGCGCCAGCAGCTTGACCCAAAGCGGGAGTTCCTACGAGCAGTACTTC. Translation gives CASSLTQSGSSYEQYF.

This clone is deemed medium-sized. The chain employs TRBV29-1 and TRBJ2-7, with 8 bases lining up with TRBD2. CDR1 SQVTM and CDR2 ANQGSEA come from the germline V gene. Unmatched junction bases numbered 23, after V lost 7 bases and J lost 3 bases. The CDR3 length is 18 residues. The CDR3 nucleotides are TGCAGCGCCGGCCGAGGAAGCGGGAGCAGGGGAGGGGTCTACGAGCAGTACTTC. This codes for CSAGRGSGSRGGVYEQYF.

The V call is TRBV5-1, the J call TRBJ2-2; TRBD1 is a possible D gene (6 bases). Germline V gene lookup returns CDR1 SGHRS and CDR2 YFSETQ. CDR3 length equals 14 residues. V lost 7 bases and J 6 bases, leaving 16 bases between the germline ends. CDR3 sequence (DNA): TGCGCCAGCTCTATGGGGGCCTTATCCGGGGAGCTGTTTTTT. As protein: CASSMGALSGELFF. Full variable domain (missing parts from reference TRBV5-1 and TRBJ2-2): KAGVTQTPRYLIKTRGQQVTLSCSPISGHRSVSWYQQTPGQGLQFLFEYFSETQRNKGNFPGRFSGRQFSNSRSEMNVSTLELGDSALYLCASSMGALSGELFFGEGSRLTVL.

The table lists this clone with a few counts. This chain uses TRBV7-6 with TRBJ1-5; unclear D gene. From germline, CDR1 is SGHVS and CDR2 FNYEAQ. Trimming removed 5 bases at V and 3 bases at J, with 20 bases between. The CDR3 covers 17 residues. The CDR3 region is CASSPAPHGWNNQPQHF. The DNA of the CDR3 is TGTGCCAGCAGCCCCGCCCCGCACGGGTGGAACAATCAGCCCCAGCATTTT.

This chain joins TRBV2 and TRBJ1-1; possible D gene TRBD1, 5 bases. Germline V gives CDR1 SNHLY, CDR2 FYNNEI. The V gene lost 5 bases and the J gene lost 1 base, with 14 bases spanning the gap. The CDR3 sequence is 15 residues long. CDR3 loop: CASSPGQRKNTEAFF. DNA of the CDR3: TGTGCCAGCAGTCCTGGACAAAGAAAGAACACTGAAGCTTTCTTT.

This clone was seen a handful of times. The gene calls are TRBV6-5 and TRBJ1-1; no firm D call. Trimming took off 5 bases at V and 4 bases at J, with 8 bases between the two ends. Looked up from germline, CDR1 is MNHEY and CDR2 is SVGAGI. The CDR3 length is 12 residues. CDR3 DNA sequence: TGTGCCAGCAGTAAAAGAGGCACTGAAGCTTTCTTT. It translates to CASSKRGTEAFF.

This rearrangement joins TRBV27 to TRBJ1-6; a weak D match, TRBD1 (6 bases). CDR3 length: 16 residues. Trimming removed 2 bases at V and 7 bases at J, with 15 bases between. Germline V gene sequence: CDR1 MNHEY, CDR2 SMNVEV (reference sequence). The CDR3 sequence is CASSLRGTSGNSPLHF. The CDR3 DNA reads TGTGCCAGCAGTTTAAGGGGGACCTCGGGGAATTCACCCCTCCACTTT.

The rearrangement links TRBV14 to TRBJ2-3; unclear D gene. The V gene lost 2 bases and the J gene lost 5 bases, with 17 bases spanning the gap. Germline assignment: CDR1 SGHDN and CDR2 FVKESK. This CDR3 comprises 16 residues. CDR3 DNA sequence: TGTGCCAGCAGCCAACGCGGATTAATTTTAGGAGATACGCAGTATTTT. It translates to CASSQRGLILGDTQYF.

The chain carries TRBV5-8 and TRBJ2-4; 16 bases are shared with TRBD2. V was pared by 4 bases and J by 2 bases, with 12 bases of the junction left unmatched. The V gene's germline CDR1 is SGHTS and CDR2 YDEGEE. The CDR3 sequence is 20 residues long. The CDR3 region is CASSPGQGTSGRVSKNIQYF. CDR3 nucleotides: TGTGCCAGCAGCCCAGGACAGGGGACTAGCGGGAGGGTGTCCAAAAACATTCAGTACTTC.

The rearrangement uses TRBV27 and TRBJ2-1; 7 nucleotides match TRBD2. Germline V CDR1 and CDR2: MNHEY, SMNVEV (reference sequence). J lost 7 bases, V lost 7 bases, and 7 bases had no gene match. The CDR3 sequence is 13 residues long. This CDR3 reads CASKIAGANEQFF. The CDR3 DNA reads as TGTGCCAGCAAAATTGCGGGAGCAAATGAGCAGTTCTTC.

J is TRBJ2-1 and V is TRBV5-1; TRBD2 matches 7 bases. The ends lost 3 bases at V and 7 bases at J; junction bases unmatched: 13. Germline CDR1 reads SGHRS; CDR2 reads YFSETQ. The CDR3 extends over 16 amino acids. The CDR3 nucleotides read TGCGCCAGCAGCTCGGCCGGGACCCCCGGGGGGAATGAGCAGTTCTTC. Amino acids: CASSSAGTPGGNEQFF.

Only one count was recorded for this clone. The chain has TRBV18 and TRBJ2-7; D is perhaps TRBD1 (6 bases). V was pared by 2 bases and J by 4 bases, with 12 bases between. The CDR3 runs to 14 residues. Germline CDR1 is KGHSH and CDR2 is LQKENI. This CDR3 reads CASSPSGGQYEQYF. The CDR3 bases are TGTGCCAGCTCACCATCTGGGGGCCAGTACGAGCAGTACTTC.

The gene calls are TRBV5-1 and TRBJ1-1; TRBD1 agrees at 10 bases. Unmatched junction bases numbered 4, after V lost 4 bases and J lost 4 bases. This CDR3 region has 14 residues. Per germline, CDR1 SGHRS and CDR2 YFSETQ. DNA of the CDR3: TGCGCCAGCAGCCCACGGGACAGGGGCACTGAAGCTTTCTTT. This encodes CASSPRDRGTEAFF.